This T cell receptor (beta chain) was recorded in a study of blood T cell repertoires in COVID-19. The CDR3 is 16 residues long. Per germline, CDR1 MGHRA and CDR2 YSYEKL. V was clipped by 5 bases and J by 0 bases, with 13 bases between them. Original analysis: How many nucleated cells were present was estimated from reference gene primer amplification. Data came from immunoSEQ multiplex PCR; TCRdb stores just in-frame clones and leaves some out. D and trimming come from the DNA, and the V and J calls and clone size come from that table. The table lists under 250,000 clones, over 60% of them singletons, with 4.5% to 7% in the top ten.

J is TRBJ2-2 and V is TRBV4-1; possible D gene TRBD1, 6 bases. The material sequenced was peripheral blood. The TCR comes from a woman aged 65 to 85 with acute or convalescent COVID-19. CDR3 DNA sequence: TGCGCCAGCAGCGTCTTCGGGACAACGAACACCGGGGAGCTGTTTTTT. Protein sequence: CASSVFGTTNTGELFF.